This entry features one T cell receptor beta chain sequence. The CDR3 runs to 16 residues. V lost 0 bases, J lost 3 bases, and 5 bases stayed unmatched. Germline V lookup: CDR1 LNHNV, CDR2 YYDKDF (reference sequence). Method: immunoSEQ multiplex PCR; TCRdb's copy keeps in-frame clones and lacks some. This sample yields around 190,000 clones, of which more than 75% are seen a single time; 5.6% belongs to the top ten. This specimen comes from a study of blood T cell repertoires in COVID-19. The sequence derives from a man aged 35-49 years with acute COVID-19. The V gene is TRBV15, the J gene TRBJ1-5; 7 bases align to TRBD1. Sequencing used PBMCs or T cells enriched from blood (not recorded which). The CDR3 sequence: CATSRDRQGFNQPQHF. The CDR3 nucleotides read TGTGCCACCAGCAGAGATCGACAGGGATTCAATCAGCCCCAGCATTTT.